The clone carrying this TCR beta chain was detected only a few times. Antigen unknown. The sample originates from a study of blood T cells in healthy people across ages. The overall study: Roughly one uniquely barcoded beta molecule per two T cells was captured.

Per sample, at least 5 micrograms of total RNA were extracted. A second 7 to 11 cycle PCR used barcoded and J-beta primers. TCRdb itself ran the 5' RACE reads through MiXCR, one entry per CDR3 protein. Altogether over a million distinct CDR3 sequences are present, 35% to 50% being singletons, with the ten largest covering 18%. Findings and caveats of the study: More naive CD4+ cells and higher diversity marked long-lived donors relative to aged donors.

The receptor was derived from a woman in her sixties or seventies in good health. Material for sequencing was blood.

As DNA, the CDR3 is TGTGCCAGCAGTCCGACATCCGGGACAGGGCATCAGCCCCAGCATTTT. Protein: CASSPTSGTGHQPQHF. The chain carries TRBV28 and TRBJ1-5; 9 bases align to TRBD1. Germline values: CDR1 MDHEN, CDR2 SYDVKM. After removal of 5 bases from V and 5 bases from J, the junction contained 10 bases not matched to a gene. The CDR3 runs to 16 residues.